This T cell receptor beta chain appears in the sequencing data of a study of blood T cell repertoires in COVID-19. The wider study: The United States, Italy and Spain were the sources of the acute and convalescent COVID-19 samples. T cells, B-cell-depleted T cells, or PBMCs supplied cDNA or gDNA.

This clone was counted between two and nine times. How the authors handled the data: Researchers report that nucleated cell counts were estimated from reference gene primer amplification. This table comes from immunoSEQ multiplex PCR, and its TCRdb copy is limited to in-frame clones, with some not included. The D gene and trimming were derived from the DNA, and the V and J assignments and clone size from that table. The table lists 140,000 to 150,000 clones, 80% to 90% of them singletons. This clonotype was obtained from a man between 60 and 75 years old with active or convalescent COVID-19. The material sequenced was peripheral blood.

CDR3 coding DNA: TGTGCCAGCAGCCACGGGACTAGCAGCAACACAGATACGCAGTATTTT. This codes for CASSHGTSSNTDTQYF. This chain uses TRBV3-1 (or the pseudogene TRBV3-2) with TRBJ2-3; 9 bases fit TRBD2. CDR1 is LGHDT and CDR2 is YNNKEL in the germline V gene (reference sequence). Trimming removed 3 bases from V and 2 bases from J; junction bases left unmatched: 6. The CDR3 is 16 residues long.